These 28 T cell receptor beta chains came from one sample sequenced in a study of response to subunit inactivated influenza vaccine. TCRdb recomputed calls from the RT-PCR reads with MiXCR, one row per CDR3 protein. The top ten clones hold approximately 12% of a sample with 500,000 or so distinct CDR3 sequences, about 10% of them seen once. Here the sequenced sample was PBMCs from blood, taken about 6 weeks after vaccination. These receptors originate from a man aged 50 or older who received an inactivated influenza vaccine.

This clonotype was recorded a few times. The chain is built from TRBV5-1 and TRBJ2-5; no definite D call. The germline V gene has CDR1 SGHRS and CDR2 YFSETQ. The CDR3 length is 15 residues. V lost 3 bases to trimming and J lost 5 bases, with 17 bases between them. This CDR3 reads CASSSTDPVRETQYF. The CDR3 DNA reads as TGCGCCAGCAGCTCAACGGACCCGGTGAGGGAGACCCAGTACTTC.

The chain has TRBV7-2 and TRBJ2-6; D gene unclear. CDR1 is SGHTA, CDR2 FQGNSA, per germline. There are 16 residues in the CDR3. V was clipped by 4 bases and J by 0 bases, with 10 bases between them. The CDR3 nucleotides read TGTGCCAGCAGCTCGAGGCTAGTCTCTGGGGCCAACGTCCTGACTTTC. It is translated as CASSSRLVSGANVLTF.

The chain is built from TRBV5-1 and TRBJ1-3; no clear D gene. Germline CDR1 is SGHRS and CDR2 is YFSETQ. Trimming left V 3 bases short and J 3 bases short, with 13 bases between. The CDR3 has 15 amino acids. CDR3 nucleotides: TGCGCCAGCAGCTATAGTGGTGGGGATGGAAACACCATATATTTT. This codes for CASSYSGGDGNTIYF. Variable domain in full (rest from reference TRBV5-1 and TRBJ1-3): KAGVTQTPRYLIKTRGQQVTLSCSPISGHRSVSWYQQTPGQGLQFLFEYFSETQRNKGNFPGRFSGRQFSNSRSEMNVSTLELGDSALYLCASSYSGGDGNTIYFGEGSWLTVV.

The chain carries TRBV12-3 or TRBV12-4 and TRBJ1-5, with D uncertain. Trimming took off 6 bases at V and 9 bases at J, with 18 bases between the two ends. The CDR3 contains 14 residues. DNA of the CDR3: TGTGCCAGCAGCCAATCGGAAGGATTTCGGCCCCAGCATTTT. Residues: CASSQSEGFRPQHF.

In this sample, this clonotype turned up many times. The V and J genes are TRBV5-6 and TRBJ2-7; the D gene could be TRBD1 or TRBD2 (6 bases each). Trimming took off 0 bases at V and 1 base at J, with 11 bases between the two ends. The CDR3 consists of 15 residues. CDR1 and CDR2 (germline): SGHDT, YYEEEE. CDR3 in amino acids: CASSLGGGLSYEQYF. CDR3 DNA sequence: TGTGCCAGCAGCTTGGGAGGGGGACTTTCCTACGAGCAGTACTTC.

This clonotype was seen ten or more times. The CDR3 sequence is CASSLAGGSVETQYF. The CDR3 DNA is TGTGCCAGCAGCTTAGCAGGTGGGAGCGTAGAGACCCAGTACTTC. The chain carries TRBV7-2 and TRBJ2-5, with D possibly matching TRBD2 (5 bases). The CDR3 contains 15 residues. The germline V gene has CDR1 SGHTA and CDR2 FQGNSA. Trimming left V 0 bases short and J 4 bases short, with 12 bases between. Complete variable domain (other parts from reference TRBV7-2 and TRBJ2-5): GAGVSQSPSNKVTEKGKDVELRCDPISGHTALYWYRQSLGQGLEFLIYFQGNSAPDKSGLPSDRFSAERTGGSVSTLTIQRTQQEDSAVYLCASSLAGGSVETQYFGPGTRLLVL.

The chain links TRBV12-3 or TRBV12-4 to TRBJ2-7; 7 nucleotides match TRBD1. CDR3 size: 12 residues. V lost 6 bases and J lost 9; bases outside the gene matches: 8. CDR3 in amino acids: CASSRDRVGQYF. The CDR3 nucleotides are TGTGCCAGCAGCCGCGACAGGGTTGGGCAGTACTTC.

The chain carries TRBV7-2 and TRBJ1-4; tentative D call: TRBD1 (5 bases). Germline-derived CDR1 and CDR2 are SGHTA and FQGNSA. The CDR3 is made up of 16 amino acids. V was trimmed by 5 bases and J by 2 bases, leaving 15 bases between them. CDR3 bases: TGTGCCAGCAGCCGCCTGATTGGGGGGACTAATGAAAAACTGTTTTTT. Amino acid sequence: CASSRLIGGTNEKLFF.

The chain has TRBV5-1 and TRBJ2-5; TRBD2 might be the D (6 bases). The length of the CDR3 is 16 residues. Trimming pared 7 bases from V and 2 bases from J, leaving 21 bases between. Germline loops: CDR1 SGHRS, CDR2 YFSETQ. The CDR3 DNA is TGCGCCAGCTCCCGAGGGGCTAGCGTCGGACAAGAGACCCAGTACTTC. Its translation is CASSRGASVGQETQYF. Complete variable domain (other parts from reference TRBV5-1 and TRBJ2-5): KAGVTQTPRYLIKTRGQQVTLSCSPISGHRSVSWYQQTPGQGLQFLFEYFSETQRNKGNFPGRFSGRQFSNSRSEMNVSTLELGDSALYLCASSRGASVGQETQYFGPGTRLLVL.

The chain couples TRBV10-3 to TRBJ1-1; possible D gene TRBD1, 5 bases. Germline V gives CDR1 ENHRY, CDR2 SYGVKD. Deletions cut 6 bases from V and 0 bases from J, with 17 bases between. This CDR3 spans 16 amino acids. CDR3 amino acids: CAIRGQAQFMNTEAFF. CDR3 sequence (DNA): TGTGCCATCAGGGGGCAGGCCCAATTTATGAACACTGAAGCTTTCTTT.

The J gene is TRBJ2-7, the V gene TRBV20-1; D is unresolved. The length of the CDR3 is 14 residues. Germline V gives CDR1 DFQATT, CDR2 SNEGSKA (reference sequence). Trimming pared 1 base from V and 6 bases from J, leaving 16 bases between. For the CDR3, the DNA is TGCAGTGCTAGAGTAGTATCTCTCCGAGGCGAGCAGTACTTC. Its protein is CSARVVSLRGEQYF.

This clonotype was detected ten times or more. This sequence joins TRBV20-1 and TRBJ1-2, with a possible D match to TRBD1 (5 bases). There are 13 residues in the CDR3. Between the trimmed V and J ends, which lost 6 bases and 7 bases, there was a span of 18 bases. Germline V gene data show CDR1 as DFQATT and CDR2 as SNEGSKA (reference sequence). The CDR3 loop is CSARTPRQGGYTF. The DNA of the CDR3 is TGCAGTGCGCGGACTCCCCGTCAGGGTGGCTACACCTTC.

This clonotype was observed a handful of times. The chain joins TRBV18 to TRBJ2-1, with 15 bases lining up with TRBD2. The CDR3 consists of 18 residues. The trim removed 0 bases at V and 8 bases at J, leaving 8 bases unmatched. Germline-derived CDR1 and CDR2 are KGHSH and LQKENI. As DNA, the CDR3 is TGTGCCAGCTCACCACCCGGACTAGCGGGAGGGCATAAGGATGAGCAGTTCTTC. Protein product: CASSPPGLAGGHKDEQFF. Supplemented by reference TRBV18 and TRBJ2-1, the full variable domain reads NAGVMQNPRHLVRRRGQEARLRCSPMKGHSHVYWYRQLPEEGLKFMVYLQKENIIDESGMPKERFSAEFPKEGPSILRIQQVVRGDSAAYFCASSPPGLAGGHKDEQFFGPGTRLTVL.

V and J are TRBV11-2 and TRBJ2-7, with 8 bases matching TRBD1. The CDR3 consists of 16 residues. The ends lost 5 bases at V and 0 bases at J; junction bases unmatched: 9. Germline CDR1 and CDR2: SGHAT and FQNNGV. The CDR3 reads CASSITGTGLSYEQYF. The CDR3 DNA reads TGTGCCAGCAGCATCACCGGGACAGGACTCTCCTACGAGCAGTACTTC.

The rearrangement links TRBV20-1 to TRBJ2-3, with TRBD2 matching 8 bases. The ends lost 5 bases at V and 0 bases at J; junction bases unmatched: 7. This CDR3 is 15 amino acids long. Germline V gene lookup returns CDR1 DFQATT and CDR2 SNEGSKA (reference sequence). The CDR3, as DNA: TGCAGTGCTCTCAGGACTAGCTGGAGCACAGATACGCAGTATTTT. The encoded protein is CSALRTSWSTDTQYF.

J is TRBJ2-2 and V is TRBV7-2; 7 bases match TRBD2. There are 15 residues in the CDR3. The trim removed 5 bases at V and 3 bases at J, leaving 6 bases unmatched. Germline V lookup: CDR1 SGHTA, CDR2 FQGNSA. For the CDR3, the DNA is TGTGCCAGCAGCCGCCGGACTAGTGACACCGGGGAGCTGTTTTTT. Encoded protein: CASSRRTSDTGELFF.

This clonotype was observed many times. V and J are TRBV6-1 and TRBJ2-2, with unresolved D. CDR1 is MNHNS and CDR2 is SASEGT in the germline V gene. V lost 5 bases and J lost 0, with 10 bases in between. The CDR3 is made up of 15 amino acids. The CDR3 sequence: CASSNQPPNTGELFF. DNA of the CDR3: TGTGCCAGCAGTAATCAGCCCCCGAACACCGGGGAGCTGTTTTTT.

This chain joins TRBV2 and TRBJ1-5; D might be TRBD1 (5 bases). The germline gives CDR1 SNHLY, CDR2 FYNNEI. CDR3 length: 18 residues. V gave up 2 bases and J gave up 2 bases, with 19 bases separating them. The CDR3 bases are TGTGCCAGCAGTGAAAGGGAGGGGAGCCAGAGCGGCAATCAGCCCCAGCATTTT. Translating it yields CASSEREGSQSGNQPQHF.

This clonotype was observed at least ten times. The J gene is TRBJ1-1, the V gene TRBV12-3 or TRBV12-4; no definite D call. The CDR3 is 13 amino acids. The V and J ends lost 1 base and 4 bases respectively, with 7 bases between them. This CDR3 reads CASSLVGFTEAFF. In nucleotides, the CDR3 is TGTGCCAGCAGTTTAGTTGGATTCACTGAAGCTTTCTTT.

CDR3 protein: CATSSRQGQNIQYF. For the CDR3, the DNA is TGTGCCACCAGCAGCAGACAGGGCCAAAACATTCAGTACTTC. The chain has TRBV15 and TRBJ2-4, with 7 bases matching TRBD1. This CDR3 is built from 14 residues. V was pared by 3 bases and J by 5 bases, with 4 bases of the junction left unmatched. Germline V gene data show CDR1 as LNHNV and CDR2 as YYDKDF (reference sequence).

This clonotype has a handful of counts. In nucleotides, the CDR3 is TGTGCCAGCAGTGGACTAGCAGAAGAGACCCAGTACTTC. Translating it yields CASSGLAEETQYF. V and J are TRBV12-3 or TRBV12-4 and TRBJ2-5; TRBD2 aligns across 8 bases. Trimming cost V 5 bases and J 3 bases; bases outside gene matches: 2. The CDR3 loop spans 13 amino acids.

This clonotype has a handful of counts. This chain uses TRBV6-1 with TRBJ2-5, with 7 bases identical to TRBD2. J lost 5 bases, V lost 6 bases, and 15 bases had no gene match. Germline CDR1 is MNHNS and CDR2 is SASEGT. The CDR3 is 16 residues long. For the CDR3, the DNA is TGTGCCAGCAGGGGTGAAGGGGCGGGAGTATATGAGACCCAGTACTTC. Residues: CASRGEGAGVYETQYF.

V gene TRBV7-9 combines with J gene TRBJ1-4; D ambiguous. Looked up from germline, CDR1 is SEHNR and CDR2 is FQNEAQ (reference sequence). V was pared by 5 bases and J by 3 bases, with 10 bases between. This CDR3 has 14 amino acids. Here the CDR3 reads CASSPDGSNEKLFF. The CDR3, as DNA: TGTGCCAGCAGCCCGGACGGATCTAATGAAAAACTGTTTTTT.

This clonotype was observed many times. CDR3 DNA sequence: TGCAGTGCTAGAGATCGACCCTCCACGAGGAATGAGCAGTTCTTC. It yields the protein CSARDRPSTRNEQFF. J is TRBJ2-1 and V is TRBV20-1; unclear D gene. Germline loops: CDR1 DFQATT, CDR2 SNEGSKA (reference sequence). This CDR3 has 15 residues. With 0 bases removed from V and 7 bases from J, the gap between germline ends came to 16 bases.

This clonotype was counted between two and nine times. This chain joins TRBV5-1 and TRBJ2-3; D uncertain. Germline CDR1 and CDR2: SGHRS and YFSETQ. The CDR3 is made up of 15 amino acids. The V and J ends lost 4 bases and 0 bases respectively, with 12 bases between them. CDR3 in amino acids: CASSQGNPSTDTQYF. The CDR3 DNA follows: TGCGCCAGCAGCCAAGGGAACCCTAGCACAGATACGCAGTATTTT.

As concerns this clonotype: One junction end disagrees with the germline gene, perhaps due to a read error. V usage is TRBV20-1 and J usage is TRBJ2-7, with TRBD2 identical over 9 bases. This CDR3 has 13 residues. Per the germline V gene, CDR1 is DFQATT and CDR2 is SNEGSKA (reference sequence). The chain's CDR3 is CTAYSGGANEQYF. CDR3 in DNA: TGCACTGCTTATAGCGGGGGAGCCAACGAGCAGTACTTC.

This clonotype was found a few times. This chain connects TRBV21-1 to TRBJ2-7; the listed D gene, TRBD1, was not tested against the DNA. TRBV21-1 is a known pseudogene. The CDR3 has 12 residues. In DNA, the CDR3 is TGTGCCCGGCGCGCTATCTCCTACGAGCAGTACTTC. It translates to CARRAISYEQYF.

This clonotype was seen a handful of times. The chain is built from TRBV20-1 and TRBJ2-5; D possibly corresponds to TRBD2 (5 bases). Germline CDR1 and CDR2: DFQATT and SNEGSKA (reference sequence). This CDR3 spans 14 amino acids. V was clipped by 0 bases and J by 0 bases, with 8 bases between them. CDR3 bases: TGCAGTGCTAGAGACGGGGATAACCAAGAGACCCAGTACTTC. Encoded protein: CSARDGDNQETQYF.